One and the same sample provided the 25 T cell receptor beta chains below, sequenced in a study of STAT5B mutations in CD4+ large granular lymphocyte leukemia (dated 2022 in TCRdb). The library came from the immunoSEQ multiplex PCR assay. The source is immuneACCESS, and TCRdb retained only in-frame sequences with V and J called. Part of the clones is not carried over; for the studies checked, unresolved V genes explain less than half of this, and the remainder is unexplained. The sample has some 33,000 clones on record, around 70% of them singletons. The ten largest clones take up approximately 0.29% of the sample. The sample comprised CD4+ T cells from blood buffy coats. These receptors originate from a human donor in good health.

As DNA, the CDR3 is TGTGCCTGGAGTGTACAGGGGGGAACTCAGCCCCAGCATTTT. Protein sequence: CAWSVQGGTQPQHF. This chain links TRBV30 with TRBJ1-5; 8 bases align to TRBD1. Germline V gene data show CDR1 as GTSNPN and CDR2 as SVGIG (reference sequence). The CDR3 is 14 amino acids. The ends lost 0 bases at V and 6 bases at J; junction bases unmatched: 4.

The gene calls are TRBV5-6 and TRBJ2-5, with D uncertain. Looked up from germline, CDR1 is SGHDT and CDR2 is YYEEEE. V was shortened by 3 bases and J by 3 bases, with 15 bases between the two germline ends. This CDR3 spans 15 amino acids. CDR3 region: CASSSDLRLEETQYF. Here the CDR3 DNA reads TGTGCCAGCAGCTCCGACTTGCGTCTCGAAGAGACCCAGTACTTC.

This chain joins TRBV7-2 and TRBJ1-3; D uncertain. This CDR3 region has 16 residues. The ends were cut back, 0 bases at V and 0 bases at J, with 9 bases in the middle. Germline V CDR1 and CDR2: SGHTA, FQGNSA. DNA for the CDR3: TGTGCCAGCAGCTTAGCTGGACGGAGCTCTGGAAACACCATATATTTT. Amino acid sequence: CASSLAGRSSGNTIYF.

The V call is TRBV7-6, the J call TRBJ1-2; weak D call: TRBD1 (6 bases). Per the germline V gene, CDR1 is SGHVS and CDR2 is FNYEAQ. This CDR3 has 16 residues. V was clipped by 4 bases and J by 2 bases, with 17 bases between them. CDR3 in amino acids: CASSSAEIGGNYGYTF. Written as DNA, the CDR3 is TGTGCCAGCAGCTCCGCGGAGATAGGGGGAAACTATGGCTACACCTTC.

The chain is built from TRBV7-3 and TRBJ2-2; 10 bases fit TRBD2. V lost 3 bases and J lost 3; bases outside the gene matches: 7. Germline CDR1 and CDR2: SGHTA and FQGTGA. This CDR3 has 17 residues. CDR3: CASSLRGLAEDTGELFF. The CDR3 DNA sequence: TGTGCCAGCAGCTTGAGAGGACTAGCGGAGGACACCGGGGAGCTGTTTTTT.

The chain combines TRBV2 with TRBJ1-2, with D perhaps matching TRBD1 (6 bases). The length of the CDR3 is 14 residues. V was clipped by 8 bases and J by 5 bases, with 18 bases between them. CDR1 SNHLY and CDR2 FYNNEI come from the germline V gene. The DNA of the CDR3 is TGTGCCAGCCGCGCCAGGGGACGTTTTTATGGCTACACCTTC. It codes for CASRARGRFYGYTF.

The chain uses TRBV5-1 and TRBJ1-2; possible D gene TRBD1, 6 bases. Per the germline V gene, CDR1 is SGHRS and CDR2 is YFSETQ. Between the trimmed V and J ends, which lost 3 bases and 0 bases, there was a span of 12 bases. The CDR3 is 15 residues long. The CDR3 loop reads CASSSQGLPNYGYTF. CDR3 bases: TGCGCCAGCAGCTCACAGGGACTTCCTAACTATGGCTACACCTTC. The full variable domain, completed using reference TRBV5-1 and TRBJ1-2, is KAGVTQTPRYLIKTRGQQVTLSCSPISGHRSVSWYQQTPGQGLQFLFEYFSETQRNKGNFPGRFSGRQFSNSRSEMNVSTLELGDSALYLCASSSQGLPNYGYTFGSGTRLTVV.

CDR3 coding DNA: TGTGCCAGTATTACGGAGAGTGGAAACACCATATATTTT. Protein: CASITESGNTIYF. This chain uses TRBV6-5 with TRBJ1-3; D unclear. Germline CDR1 MNHEY, CDR2 SVGAGI. V lost 9 bases, J lost 3 bases, and 12 bases lay in between. The length of the CDR3 is 13 residues.

This chain links TRBV7-8 with TRBJ2-1; possible D gene TRBD2, 6 bases. V was pared by 4 bases and J by 8 bases, with 15 bases between. CDR1 and CDR2 (germline): SGHVS, FQNEAQ. CDR3 size: 14 residues. CDR3 sequence: CASSWRTNSDEQFF. The CDR3 coding sequence is TGTGCCAGCAGCTGGCGGACTAATAGTGATGAGCAGTTCTTC.

The CDR3 region is CASSSSGSARARPPSTDTQYF. CDR3 sequence (DNA): TGTGCCAGCAGTTCTAGCGGGAGTGCCCGGGCCCGCCCGCCTAGCACAGATACGCAGTATTTT. The V call is TRBV2, the J call TRBJ2-3, with 10 bases aligning to TRBD2. The CDR3 contains 21 residues. CDR1 and CDR2 (germline): SNHLY, FYNNEI. With V trimmed by 5 bases and J by 0 bases, 20 bases remained unmatched.

The chain joins TRBV4-3 to TRBJ2-3; 13 nucleotides match TRBD2. Germline assignment: CDR1 LGHNA and CDR2 YSLEER. Unmatched junction bases numbered 9, after V lost 0 bases and J lost 0 bases. This CDR3 is 20 amino acids long. The chain's CDR3 is CASSQELAGGPGYSTDTQYF. The CDR3 DNA follows: TGCGCCAGCAGCCAAGAACTAGCGGGAGGGCCCGGCTATAGCACAGATACGCAGTATTTT.

The sample holds a few counts of this clone. Other DNA sequences in this specimen translate into the identical CDR3. The rearrangement uses TRBV7-9 and TRBJ1-1; D is unresolved. CDR3 length: 11 residues. V gave up 5 bases and J gave up 1 base, with 2 bases separating them. Germline CDR1 is SEHNR and CDR2 is FQNEAQ (reference sequence). CDR3 coding DNA: TGTGCCAGCAGCGAGAACACTGAAGCTTTCTTT. Its translation is CASSENTEAFF.

This clone was detected only a few times. The chain has TRBV18 and TRBJ1-5, with D possibly being TRBD1 (5 bases). The CDR3 is made up of 14 amino acids. CDR1 is KGHSH, CDR2 LQKENI, per germline. V lost 3 bases and J 3 bases, leaving 9 bases between the germline ends. In nucleotides, the CDR3 is TGTGCCAGCTCACCGGGACCTTCCAATCAGCCCCAGCATTTT. Translated, it gives CASSPGPSNQPQHF.

This CDR3 reads CASSHGGNLNNEQFF. CDR3 DNA sequence: TGTGCCAGCAGCCATGGGGGGAACCTTAACAATGAGCAGTTCTTC. The chain joins TRBV7-9 to TRBJ2-1, with TRBD2 as a possible D gene (6 bases). CDR1 SEHNR and CDR2 FQNEAQ come from the germline V gene (reference sequence). Trimming took off 5 bases at V and 5 bases at J, with 16 bases between the two ends. This CDR3 comprises 15 residues.

This clone was observed a single time. The chain carries TRBV7-5 and TRBJ2-2; whether TRBD2, the table's D call, matches the DNA was not checked. TRBV7-5 is labeled a pseudogene. The CDR3 has 20 residues. The DNA for the CDR3 is TGTGCCAGAAGACGAGCGGGACTAGCGGGAGCTGCCCAGTTCCCCGGGGAGCTGTTTTTT. Translating gives CARRRAGLAGAAQFPGELFF.

The V and J genes are TRBV11-2 and TRBJ2-5, with 8 bases fitting TRBD2. The germline V gene has CDR1 SGHAT and CDR2 FQNNGV. The CDR3 spans 13 residues. V was pared by 6 bases and J by 1 base, with 1 base of the junction left unmatched. The DNA for the CDR3 is TGTGCCAGCAGTAGCGGGATCCAAGAGACCCAGTACTTC. Its translation: CASSSGIQETQYF.

The chain uses TRBV5-5 and TRBJ2-2, with no clear D. Trimming removed 4 bases from V and 0 bases from J, with 7 bases in between. The CDR3 has 14 amino acids. Germline CDR1 is SGHKS and CDR2 is YYEKEE (reference sequence). The CDR3 sequence: CASSPQANTGELFF. CDR3 nucleotide sequence: TGTGCCAGCAGCCCGCAGGCGAACACCGGGGAGCTGTTTTTT. The entire variable domain, with the rest obtained from reference TRBV5-5 and TRBJ2-2, is as follows: DAGVTQSPTHLIKTRGQQVTLRCSPISGHKSVSWYQQVLGQGPQFIFQYYEKEERGRGNFPDRFSARQFPNYSSELNVNALLLGDSALYLCASSPQANTGELFFGEGSRLTVL.

The gene calls are TRBV27 and TRBJ2-7; D call uncertain. The germline V gene encodes CDR1 MNHEY and CDR2 SMNVEV (reference sequence). V lost 6 bases, J lost 2 bases, and 20 bases lay in between. The CDR3 runs to 16 residues. The CDR3 DNA reads as TGTGCCAGCAGACCGACCGCCAGGCTGTTTCCCTACGAGCAGTACTTC. Amino acid sequence: CASRPTARLFPYEQYF.

The chain links TRBV9 to TRBJ2-7; D tentatively reads TRBD1 or TRBD2 (5 bases each). The germline CDR1 and CDR2 sequences are SGDLS and YYNGEE. Trimming shortened V by 4 bases and J by 13 bases, and 21 bases separated the two germline ends. The CDR3 sequence is 13 residues long. In nucleotides, the CDR3 is TGTGCCAGCAGCCTGAGGGGTGGGCAGGTAACATACTTC. Translation gives CASSLRGGQVTYF.

This chain joins TRBV7-6 and TRBJ2-1, with D possibly matching TRBD2 (7 bases). CDR1 and CDR2 (germline): SGHVS, FNYEAQ. Trimming removed 5 bases from V and 5 bases from J, with 16 bases in between. CDR3 length: 15 amino acids. The CDR3 sequence: CASSLLGGGNNEQFF. CDR3 DNA: TGTGCCAGCAGCCTGCTAGGGGGAGGGAACAATGAGCAGTTCTTC.

The DNA for the CDR3 is TGTGCCAGCAGCCAAGTAGGTCGGGACATTCAGTACTTC. Translating it yields CASSQVGRDIQYF. The chain is built from TRBV14 and TRBJ2-4; D ambiguous. The CDR3 sequence is 13 residues long. The germline gives CDR1 SGHDN, CDR2 FVKESK. V was cut by 1 base and J by 8 bases, with 9 bases left in between.

This sequence joins TRBV11-3 and TRBJ2-3; D is uncertain. The germline V and J ends were trimmed by 3 bases and 1 base, with 11 bases remaining between them. Germline V lookup: CDR1 SGHNT, CDR2 YENEEA. This CDR3 comprises 15 residues. The CDR3 DNA reads as TGTGCCAGCAGCTTGGGCCTAGACGGCACAGATACGCAGTATTTT. Translating it yields CASSLGLDGTDTQYF.

The V call is TRBV19, the J call TRBJ1-2, with 8 bases aligning to TRBD1. Germline CDR1 reads LNHDA; CDR2 reads SQIVND (reference sequence). The CDR3 sequence is 14 residues long. The ends lost 0 bases at V and 8 bases at J; junction bases unmatched: 5. DNA of the CDR3: TGTGCCAGTAGTATAGAAGGGACAGGCCGGGGCTACACCTTC. This gives the protein CASSIEGTGRGYTF. The full variable domain, completed using reference TRBV19 and TRBJ1-2, is DGGITQSPKYLFRKEGQNVTLSCEQNLNHDAMYWYRQDPGQGLRLIYYSQIVNDFQKGDIAEGYSVSREKKESFPLTVTSAQKNPTAFYLCASSIEGTGRGYTFGSGTRLTVV.

The rearrangement uses TRBV5-1 and TRBJ1-1; TRBD1 might be the D (6 bases). V gave up 8 bases and J gave up 2 bases, with 19 bases separating them. There are 15 residues in the CDR3. The germline CDR1 and CDR2 sequences are SGHRS and YFSETQ. CDR3 sequence (DNA): TGCGCCAGTAACCGAGAGGGGACATTTAACACTGAAGCTTTCTTT. Protein: CASNREGTFNTEAFF.

A few counts support this clone. The chain joins TRBV7-9 to TRBJ2-1; D call uncertain. Germline V CDR1 and CDR2: SEHNR, FQNEAQ (reference sequence). V lost 5 bases and J lost 10, with 9 bases in between. There are 11 residues in the CDR3. This CDR3 reads CASSPTIEQFF. The CDR3 coding sequence is TGTGCCAGCAGCCCCACGATCGAGCAGTTCTTC.